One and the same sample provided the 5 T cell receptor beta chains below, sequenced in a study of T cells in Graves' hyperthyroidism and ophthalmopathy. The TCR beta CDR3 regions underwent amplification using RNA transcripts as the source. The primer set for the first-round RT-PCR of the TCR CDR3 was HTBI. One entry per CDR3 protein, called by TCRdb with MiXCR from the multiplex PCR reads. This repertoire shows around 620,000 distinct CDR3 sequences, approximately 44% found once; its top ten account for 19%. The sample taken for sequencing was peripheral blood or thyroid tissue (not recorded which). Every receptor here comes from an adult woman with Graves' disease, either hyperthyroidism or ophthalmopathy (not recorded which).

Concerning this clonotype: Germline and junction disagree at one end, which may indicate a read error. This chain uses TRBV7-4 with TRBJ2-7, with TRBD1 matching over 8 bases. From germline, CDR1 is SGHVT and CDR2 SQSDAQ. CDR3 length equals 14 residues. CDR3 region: CANSEDRASYEQYF. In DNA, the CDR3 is TGTGCCAACAGCGAGGACAGGGCGTCCTACGAGCAGTACTTC.

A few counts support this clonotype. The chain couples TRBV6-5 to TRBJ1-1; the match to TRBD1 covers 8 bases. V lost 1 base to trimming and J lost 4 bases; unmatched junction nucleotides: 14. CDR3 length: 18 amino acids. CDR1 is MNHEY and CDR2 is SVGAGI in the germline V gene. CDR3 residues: CASSYWGQALGVVTEAFF. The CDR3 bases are TGTGCCAGCAGTTACTGGGGACAGGCGCTTGGGGTGGTCACTGAAGCTTTCTTT.

CDR3 bases: TGTGCCAGTAGTATTGGCCAAGCGGCACCGGGGGAGCTGTTTTTT. Protein: CASSIGQAAPGELFF. V and J are TRBV24-1 and TRBJ2-2, with D perhaps matching TRBD2 (5 bases). The CDR3 is made up of 15 amino acids. Germline loops: CDR1 KGHDR, CDR2 SFDVKD. The ends were cut back, 11 bases at V and 8 bases at J, with 23 bases in the middle.

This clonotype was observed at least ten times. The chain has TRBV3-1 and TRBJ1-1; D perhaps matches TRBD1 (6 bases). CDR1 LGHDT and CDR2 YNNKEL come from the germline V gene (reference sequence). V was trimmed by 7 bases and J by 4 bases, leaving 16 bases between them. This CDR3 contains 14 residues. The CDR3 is CASTTHLRGTEAFF. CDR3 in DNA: TGTGCCAGCACCACTCACCTCAGGGGCACTGAAGCTTTCTTT. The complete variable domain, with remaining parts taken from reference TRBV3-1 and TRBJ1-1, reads DTAVSQTPKYLVTQMGNDKSIKCEQNLGHDTMYWYKQDSKKFLKIMFSYNNKELIINETVPNRFSPKSPDKAHLNLHINSLELGDSAVYFCASTTHLRGTEAFFGQGTRLTVV.

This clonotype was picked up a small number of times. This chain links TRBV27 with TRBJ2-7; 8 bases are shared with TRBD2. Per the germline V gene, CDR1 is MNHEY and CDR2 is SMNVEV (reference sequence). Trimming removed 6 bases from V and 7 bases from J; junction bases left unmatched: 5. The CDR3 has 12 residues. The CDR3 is CASRSGRREQYF. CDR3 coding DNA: TGTGCCAGCAGGAGCGGGAGACGTGAGCAGTACTTC.